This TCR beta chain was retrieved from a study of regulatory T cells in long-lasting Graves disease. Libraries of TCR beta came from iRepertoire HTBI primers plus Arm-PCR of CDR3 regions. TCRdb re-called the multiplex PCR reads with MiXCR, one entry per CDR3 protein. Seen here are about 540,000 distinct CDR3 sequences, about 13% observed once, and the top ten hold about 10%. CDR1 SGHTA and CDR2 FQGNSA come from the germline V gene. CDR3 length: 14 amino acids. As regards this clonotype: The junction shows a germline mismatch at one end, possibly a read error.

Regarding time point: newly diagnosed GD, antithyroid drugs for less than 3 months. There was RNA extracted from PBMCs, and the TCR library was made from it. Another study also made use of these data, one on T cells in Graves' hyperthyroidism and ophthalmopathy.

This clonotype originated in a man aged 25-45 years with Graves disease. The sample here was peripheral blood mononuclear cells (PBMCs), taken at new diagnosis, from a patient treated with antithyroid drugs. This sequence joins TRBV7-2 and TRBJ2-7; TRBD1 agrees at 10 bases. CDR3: CASRTGQGSYEQYF. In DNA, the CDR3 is TGTGCCAGCAGAACGGGACAGGGGTCCTACGAACAGTACTTC.